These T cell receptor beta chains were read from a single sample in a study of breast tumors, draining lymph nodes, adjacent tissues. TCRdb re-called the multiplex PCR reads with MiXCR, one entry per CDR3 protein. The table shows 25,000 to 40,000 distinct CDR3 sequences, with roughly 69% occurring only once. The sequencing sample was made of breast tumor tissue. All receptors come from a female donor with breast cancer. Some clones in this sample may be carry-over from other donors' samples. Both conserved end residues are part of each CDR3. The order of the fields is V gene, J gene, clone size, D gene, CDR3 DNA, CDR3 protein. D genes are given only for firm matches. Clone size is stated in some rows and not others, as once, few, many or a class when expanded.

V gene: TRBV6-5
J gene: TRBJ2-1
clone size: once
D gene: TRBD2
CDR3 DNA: TGTGCCAGCAGTCGGGGGGGGGGCAATGAGCAGTTCTTC
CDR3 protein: CASSRGGGNEQFF

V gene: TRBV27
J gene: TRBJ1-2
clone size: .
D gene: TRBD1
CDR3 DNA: TGTGCCAGCAGTCGGACAGGGGGCGCGGACTATGGCTACACCTTC
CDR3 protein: CASSRTGGADYGYTF

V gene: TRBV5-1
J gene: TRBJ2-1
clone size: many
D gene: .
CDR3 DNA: TGCGCCAGCAGCAAGGGGGGGGGGGCGTACAATGAGCAGTTCTTC
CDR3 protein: CASSKGGGAYNEQFF

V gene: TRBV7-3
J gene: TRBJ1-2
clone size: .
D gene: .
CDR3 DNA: TGTGCCAGCAGCTTAACAGGGGGGCTCTATGGCTACACCTTC
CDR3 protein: CASSLTGGLYGYTF

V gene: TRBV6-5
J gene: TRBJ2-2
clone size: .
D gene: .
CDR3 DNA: TGTGCCAGCAGTACCCAACTAGGAACCGGGGAGCTGTTTTTT
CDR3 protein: CASSTQLGTGELFF

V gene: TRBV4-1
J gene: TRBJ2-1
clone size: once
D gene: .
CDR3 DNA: TGCGCCAGCAGCCAAGACTGGACCGAATCCGATGAGCAGTTCTTC
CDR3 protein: CASSQDWTESDEQFF

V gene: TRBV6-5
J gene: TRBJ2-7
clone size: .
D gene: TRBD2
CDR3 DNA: TGTGCCAGCAGTGTACTAGCGGGCTACGAGCAGTACTTC
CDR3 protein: CASSVLAGYEQYF

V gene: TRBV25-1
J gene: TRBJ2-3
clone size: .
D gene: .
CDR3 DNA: TGTGCCAGCAGTGAATGGGGGAATCCGGGACTGAGCACAGATACGCAGTATTTT
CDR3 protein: CASSEWGNPGLSTDTQYF

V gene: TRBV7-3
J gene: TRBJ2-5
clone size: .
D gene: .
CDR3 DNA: TGTGCCAGCAGCTTTAGTAGGCGGGAGACCCAGTACTTC
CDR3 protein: CASSFSRRETQYF

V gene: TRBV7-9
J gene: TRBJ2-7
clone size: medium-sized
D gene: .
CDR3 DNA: TGTGCCAGCAGCCCCCCGACATCGAGCTACGAGCAGTACTTC
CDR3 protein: CASSPPTSSYEQYF

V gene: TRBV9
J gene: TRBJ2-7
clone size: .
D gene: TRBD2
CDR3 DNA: TGTGCCAGCAGCGTGGGCGGGACTAGCGGCTACGAGCAGTACTTC
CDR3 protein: CASSVGGTSGYEQYF

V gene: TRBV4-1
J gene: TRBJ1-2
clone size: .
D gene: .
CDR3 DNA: TGCGCCAGCAGCCAAGAGAGGACAGATTACTATGGCTACACCTTC
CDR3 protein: CASSQERTDYYGYTF

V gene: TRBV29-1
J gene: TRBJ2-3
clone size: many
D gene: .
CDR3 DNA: TGCAGCGTTGCGGCCCGGGCGGGCACAGATACGCAGTATTTT
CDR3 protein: CSVAARAGTDTQYF

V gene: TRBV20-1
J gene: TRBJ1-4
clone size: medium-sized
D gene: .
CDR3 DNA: TGCAGTGCTAGAAACAGGAACGAAAAACTGTTTTTT
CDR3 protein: CSARNRNEKLFF

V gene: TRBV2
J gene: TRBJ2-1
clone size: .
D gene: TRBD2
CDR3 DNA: TGTGCCAGCAGTGATCGGTCAGAGAGAGGGACTAGCGGGAGGCTCAATGAGCAGTTCTTC
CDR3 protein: CASSDRSERGTSGRLNEQFF

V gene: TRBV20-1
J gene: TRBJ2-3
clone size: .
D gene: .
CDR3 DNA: TGCAGTGCTAGAGGGAGGGTTAATAGCACAGATACGCAGTATTTT
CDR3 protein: CSARGRVNSTDTQYF

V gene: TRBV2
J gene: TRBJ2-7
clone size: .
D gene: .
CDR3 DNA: TGTGCCAGCAGTGAAAGGGCTTACGAGCAGTACTTC
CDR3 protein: CASSERAYEQYF

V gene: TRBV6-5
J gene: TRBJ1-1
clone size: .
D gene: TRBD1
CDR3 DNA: TGTGCCAGCAGTACCCGGGACAGGATGAACACTGAAGCTTTCTTT
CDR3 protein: CASSTRDRMNTEAFF

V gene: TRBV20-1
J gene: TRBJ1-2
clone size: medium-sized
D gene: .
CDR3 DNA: TGCAGTGCTAGACTTGGTGGGGATCTTAACTATGGCTACACCTTC
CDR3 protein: CSARLGGDLNYGYTF

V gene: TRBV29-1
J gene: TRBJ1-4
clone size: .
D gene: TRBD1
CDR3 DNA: TGCAGCGCTCTCGGGACAGGGGGCGAAAAACTGTTTTTT
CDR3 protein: CSALGTGGEKLFF

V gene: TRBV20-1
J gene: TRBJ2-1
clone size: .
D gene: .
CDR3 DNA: TGCAGTGCTAGTAGCGGCGGGGTGAATGAGCAGTTCTTC
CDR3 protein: CSASSGGVNEQFF

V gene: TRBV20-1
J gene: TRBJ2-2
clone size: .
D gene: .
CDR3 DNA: TGCAGTGCTCCGGGGAACACCGGGGAGCTGTTTTTT
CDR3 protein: CSAPGNTGELFF

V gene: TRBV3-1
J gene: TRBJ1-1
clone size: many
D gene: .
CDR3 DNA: TGTGCCAGCAGCCCCCCGGGGGTCGTACCCTCCCCTGAAGCTTTCTTT
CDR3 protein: CASSPPGVVPSPEAFF

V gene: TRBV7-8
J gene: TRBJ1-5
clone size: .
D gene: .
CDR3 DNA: TGTGCCAGCAGCTTAACAGGGAACGGCAATCAGCCCCAGCATTTT
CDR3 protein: CASSLTGNGNQPQHF

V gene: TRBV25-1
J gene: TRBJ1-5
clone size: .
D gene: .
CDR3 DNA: TGTGCCAGCAGTGCACGTAGGGGACAGCCCCAGCATTTT
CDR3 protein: CASSARRGQPQHF

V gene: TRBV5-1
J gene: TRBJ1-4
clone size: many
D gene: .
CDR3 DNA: TGCGCCTCAGCCTGGCGGGTTAATGAAAACCTGTTTTTT
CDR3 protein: CASAWRVNENLFF

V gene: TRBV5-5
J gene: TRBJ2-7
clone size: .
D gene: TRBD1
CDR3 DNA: TGTGCCAGCAGCGGGGGACAGGGAGCCTCCTACGAGCAGTACTTC
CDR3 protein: CASSGGQGASYEQYF

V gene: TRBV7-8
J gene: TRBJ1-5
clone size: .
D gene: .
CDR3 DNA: TGTGCCAGCAGCTCCTCTCGTGGCAATCAGCCCCAGCATTTT
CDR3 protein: CASSSSRGNQPQHF

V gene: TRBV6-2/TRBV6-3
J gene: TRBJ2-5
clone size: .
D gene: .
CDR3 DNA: TGTGCCAGCAAGGGGCCCAGGGAGACCCAGTACTTC
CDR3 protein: CASKGPRETQYF

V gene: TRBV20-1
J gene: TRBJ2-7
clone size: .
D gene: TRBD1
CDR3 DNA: TGCAGTGTCGGGACAGGGGCCCAGCCTTACGAGCAGTACTTC
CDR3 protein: CSVGTGAQPYEQYF

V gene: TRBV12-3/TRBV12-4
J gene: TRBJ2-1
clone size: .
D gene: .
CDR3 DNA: TGTGCCAGCAGCGACACCGGGGCAGGGAGCAATGAGCAGTTCTTC
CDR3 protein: CASSDTGAGSNEQFF

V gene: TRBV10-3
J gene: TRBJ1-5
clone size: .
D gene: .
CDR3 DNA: TGTGCCATCAGTGAGTCGAGAATGGGGGATCAGCCCCAGCATTTT
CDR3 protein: CAISESRMGDQPQHF

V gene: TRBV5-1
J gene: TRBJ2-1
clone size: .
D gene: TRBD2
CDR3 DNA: TGCGCCAGCAGCCCTGACCGAGCGGGGAGCAATGAGCAGTTCTTC
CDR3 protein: CASSPDRAGSNEQFF

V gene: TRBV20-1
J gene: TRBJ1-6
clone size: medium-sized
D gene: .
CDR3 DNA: TGCAGTGCTAGAAGGTACCTCTATAATTCACCCCTCCACTTT
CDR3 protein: CSARRYLYNSPLHF

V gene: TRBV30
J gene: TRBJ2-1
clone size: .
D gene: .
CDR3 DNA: TGTGCCTGGAGCCGAACAGGGCTCTACAATGAGCAGTTCTTC
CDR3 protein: CAWSRTGLYNEQFF

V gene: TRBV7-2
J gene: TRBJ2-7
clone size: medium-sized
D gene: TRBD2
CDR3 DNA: TGTGCCAGCAGCCCTTCTAGGCGGGAGTGGTACTTC
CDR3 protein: CASSPSRREWYF

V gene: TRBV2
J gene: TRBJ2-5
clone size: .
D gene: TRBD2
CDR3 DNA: TGTGCCAGCAGCCGAGGACTAGCGGGGGGACAAGAGACCCAGTACTTC
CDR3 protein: CASSRGLAGGQETQYF

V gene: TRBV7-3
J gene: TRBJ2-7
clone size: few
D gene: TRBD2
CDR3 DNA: TGTGCCAGCAGCCAGGGCCGGGGGGGGGAGCAGTACTTC
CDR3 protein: CASSQGRGGEQYF

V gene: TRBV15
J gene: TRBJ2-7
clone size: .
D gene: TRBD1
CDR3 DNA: TGTGCCACCAGCAGACAGACAGGGGGTACCTACGAGCAGTACTTC
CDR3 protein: CATSRQTGGTYEQYF